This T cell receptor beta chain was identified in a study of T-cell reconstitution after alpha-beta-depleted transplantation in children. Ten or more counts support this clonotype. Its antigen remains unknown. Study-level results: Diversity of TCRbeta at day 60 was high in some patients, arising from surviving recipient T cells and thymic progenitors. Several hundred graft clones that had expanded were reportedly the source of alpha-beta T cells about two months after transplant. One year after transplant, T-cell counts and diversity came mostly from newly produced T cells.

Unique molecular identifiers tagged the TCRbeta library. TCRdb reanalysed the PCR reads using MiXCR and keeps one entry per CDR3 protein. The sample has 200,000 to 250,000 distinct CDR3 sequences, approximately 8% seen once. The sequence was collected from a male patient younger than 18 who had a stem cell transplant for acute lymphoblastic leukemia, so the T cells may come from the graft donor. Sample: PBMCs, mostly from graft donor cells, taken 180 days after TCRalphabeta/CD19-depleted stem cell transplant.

This CDR3 reads CASSWRGADSYNEQFF. DNA for the CDR3: TGTGCCAGCAGCTGGAGGGGGGCCGACTCCTACAATGAGCAGTTCTTC. The chain is built from TRBV7-6 and TRBJ2-1, with D tentatively TRBD1 or TRBD2 (6 bases each). CDR3 length: 16 residues. The germline V gene encodes CDR1 SGHVS and CDR2 FNYEAQ. V shed 4 bases and J shed 0 bases, with 13 bases lying between them. Filled out from reference TRBV7-6 and TRBJ2-1, the complete variable domain reads GAGVSQSPRYKVTKRGQDVALRCDPISGHVSLYWYRQALGQGPEFLTYFNYEAQQDKSGLPNDRFSAERPEGSISTLTIQRTEQRDSAMYRCASSWRGADSYNEQFFGPGTRLTVL.